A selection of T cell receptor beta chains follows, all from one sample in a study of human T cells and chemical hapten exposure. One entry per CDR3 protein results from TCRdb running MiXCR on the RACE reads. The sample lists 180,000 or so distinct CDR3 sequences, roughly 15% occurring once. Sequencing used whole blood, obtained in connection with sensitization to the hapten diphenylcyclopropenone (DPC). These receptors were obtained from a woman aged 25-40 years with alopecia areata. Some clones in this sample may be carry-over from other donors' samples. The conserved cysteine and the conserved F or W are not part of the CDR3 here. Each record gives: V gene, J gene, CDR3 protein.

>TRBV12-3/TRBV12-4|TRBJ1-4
ASSLGSLQNEKLF
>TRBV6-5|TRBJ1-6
ASSYSRQGTGSSYNSPLH
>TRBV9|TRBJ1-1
ASSVWDTSAEAF
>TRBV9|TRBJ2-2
ASSDTITGELF
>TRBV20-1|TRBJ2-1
SAGGLAGEHEQF
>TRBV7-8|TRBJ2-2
ASRNMGLAPTGELF
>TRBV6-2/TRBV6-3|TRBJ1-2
ASSHQPNYGYT
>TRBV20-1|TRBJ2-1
SARNPVSSGKNEQF
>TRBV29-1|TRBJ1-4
SVDGGEQGEEKLF
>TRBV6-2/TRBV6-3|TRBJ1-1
ASSYPGTVNTEAF
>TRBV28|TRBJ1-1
ASSFGRTEAF
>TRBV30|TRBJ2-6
AWGQGSGANVLT
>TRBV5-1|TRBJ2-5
ASSLDRGQIGTQY
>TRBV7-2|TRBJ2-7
ASSPTGGRTYEQY
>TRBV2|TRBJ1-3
ASSEVVVSSGNTIY
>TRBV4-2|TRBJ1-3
ASSQDAGQGIKGNTIY
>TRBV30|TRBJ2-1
AWGVSREQF
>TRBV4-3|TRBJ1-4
ASSVDRLSEKLF
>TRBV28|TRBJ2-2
ASSLMASGAGELF
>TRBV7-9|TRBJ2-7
ASSTERGEQY
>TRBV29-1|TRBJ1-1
SVVTGGGWTEAF
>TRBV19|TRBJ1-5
ASSIPRTGSNQPQH
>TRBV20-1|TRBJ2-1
SARGFSGGPLSEQF
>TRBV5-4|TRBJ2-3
ASSFGGNTDTQY
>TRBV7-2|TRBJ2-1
ASLLGGRGTYNEQF
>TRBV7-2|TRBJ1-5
ASSLDGNLPQH
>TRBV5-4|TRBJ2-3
ASSLQGATDTQY
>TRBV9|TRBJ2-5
ASSGRSSGQETQY
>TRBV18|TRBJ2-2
ASSPLRGEAGELF
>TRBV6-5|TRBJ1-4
ASRALSAGSEKLF
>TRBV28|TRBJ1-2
ASSWDWGYT
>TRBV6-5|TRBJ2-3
ASSYSYSPTDTQY
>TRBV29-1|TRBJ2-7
SVAGLQRAYEQY
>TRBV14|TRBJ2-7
ASSQWPGTGYEQY
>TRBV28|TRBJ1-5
ASSPTGISNQPQH
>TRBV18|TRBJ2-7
ASSRTIGGAYEQY
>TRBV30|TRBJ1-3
AWSVGTIGNTIY
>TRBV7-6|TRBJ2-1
ASSPGLAGALRSYNEQF
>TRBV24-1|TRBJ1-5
ATSDLGGPSQVNQPQH
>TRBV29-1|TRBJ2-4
SVVSQTKNIQY